Given below is one T cell receptor (beta chain) in context. This record comes from a study of blood T cell repertoires in COVID-19. For the study at large: The United States, Italy and Spain supplied acute and convalescent COVID-19 samples. PBMCs, B-cell-depleted T cells, or T cells were the source of the cDNA or gDNA that made up the material.

The table came from immunoSEQ multiplex PCR; TCRdb's copy has only in-frame clones and leaves some out. The sample shows under 200,000 clones, 80% to 90% of them seen only once. The sequence came from a man aged 40-49 years with active or convalescent COVID-19. The specimen was peripheral blood.

CDR3 protein: CASSDRDRGNTIYF. Here the CDR3 DNA reads TGTGCCAGCAGTGACCGGGACAGGGGCAACACCATATATTTT. This sequence joins TRBV6-1 and TRBJ1-3; the match to TRBD1 covers 10 bases. The CDR3 runs to 14 residues. Germline CDR1 and CDR2: MNHNS and SASEGT. V shed 3 bases and J 7 bases; nucleotides not matched to a gene: 3.